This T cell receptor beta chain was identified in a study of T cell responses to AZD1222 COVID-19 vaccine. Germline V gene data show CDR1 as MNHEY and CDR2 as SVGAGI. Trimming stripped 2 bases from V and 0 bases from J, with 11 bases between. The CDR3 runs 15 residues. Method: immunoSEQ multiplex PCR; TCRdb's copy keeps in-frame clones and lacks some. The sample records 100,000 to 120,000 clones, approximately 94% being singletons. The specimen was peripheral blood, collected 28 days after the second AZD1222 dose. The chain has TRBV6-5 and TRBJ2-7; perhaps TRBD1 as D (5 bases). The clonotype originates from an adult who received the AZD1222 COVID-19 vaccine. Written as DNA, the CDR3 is TGTGCCAGCAGTTACGAAGGGGCCAGCTCCTACGAGCAGTACTTC. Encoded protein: CASSYEGASSYEQYF.